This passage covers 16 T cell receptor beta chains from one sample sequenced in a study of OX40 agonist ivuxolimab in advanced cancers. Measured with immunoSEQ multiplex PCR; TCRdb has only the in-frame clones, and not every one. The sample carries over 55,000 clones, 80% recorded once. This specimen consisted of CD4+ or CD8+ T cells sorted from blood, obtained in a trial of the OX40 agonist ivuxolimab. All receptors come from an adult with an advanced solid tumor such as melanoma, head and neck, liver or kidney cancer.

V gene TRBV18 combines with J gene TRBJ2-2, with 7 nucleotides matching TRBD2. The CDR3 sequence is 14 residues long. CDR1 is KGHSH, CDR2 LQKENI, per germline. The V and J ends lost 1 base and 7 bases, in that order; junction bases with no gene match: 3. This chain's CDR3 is CASSPQLALGELFF. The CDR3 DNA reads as TGTGCCAGCTCACCACAACTAGCGCTCGGGGAGCTGTTTTTT.

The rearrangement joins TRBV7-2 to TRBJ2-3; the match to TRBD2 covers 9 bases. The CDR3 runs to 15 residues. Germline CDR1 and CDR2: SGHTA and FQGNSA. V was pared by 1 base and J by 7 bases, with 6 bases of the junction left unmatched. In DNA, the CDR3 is TGTGCCAGCAGCTTAGATAGCGGGAGTAGGAATACGCAGTATTTT. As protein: CASSLDSGSRNTQYF.

In DNA form, the CDR3 reads TGTGCCAGCAGTTCAGGGGCTGAAGAAGAGACCCAGTACTTC. Residues: CASSSGAEEETQYF. The gene calls are TRBV7-3 and TRBJ2-5; perhaps TRBD1 as D (6 bases). The CDR3 length is 14 residues. Germline values: CDR1 SGHTA, CDR2 FQGTGA. Trimming took off 6 bases at V and 3 bases at J, with 14 bases between the two ends.

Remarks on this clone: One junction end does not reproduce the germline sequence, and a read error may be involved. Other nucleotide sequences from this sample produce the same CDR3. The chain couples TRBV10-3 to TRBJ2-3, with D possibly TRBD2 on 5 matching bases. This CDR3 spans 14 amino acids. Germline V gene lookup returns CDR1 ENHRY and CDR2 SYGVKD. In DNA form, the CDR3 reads TGCGCCATCAGTGAGTATGAGGGATCGACTACGCAGTATTTT. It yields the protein CAISEYEGSTTQYF.

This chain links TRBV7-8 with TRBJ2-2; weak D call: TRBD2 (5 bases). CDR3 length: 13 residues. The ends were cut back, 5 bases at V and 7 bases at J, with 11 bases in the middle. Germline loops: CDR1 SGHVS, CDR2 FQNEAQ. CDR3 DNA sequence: TGTGCCAGCAGCCTCCTAGCCGGCGGGGAGCTGTTTTTT. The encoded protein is CASSLLAGGELFF.

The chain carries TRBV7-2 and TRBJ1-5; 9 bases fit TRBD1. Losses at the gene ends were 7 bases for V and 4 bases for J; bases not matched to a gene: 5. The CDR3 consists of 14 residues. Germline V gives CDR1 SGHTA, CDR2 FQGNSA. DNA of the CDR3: TGTGCCAGCACCAAAGACAGGGGGAATCAGCCCCAGCATTTT. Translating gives CASTKDRGNQPQHF.

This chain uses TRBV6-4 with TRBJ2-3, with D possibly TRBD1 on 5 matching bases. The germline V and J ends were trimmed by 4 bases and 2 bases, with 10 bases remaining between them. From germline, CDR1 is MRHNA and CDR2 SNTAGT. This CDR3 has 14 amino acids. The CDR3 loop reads CASSADSFTDTQYF. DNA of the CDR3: TGTGCCAGCAGTGCAGACAGTTTCACAGATACGCAGTATTTT.

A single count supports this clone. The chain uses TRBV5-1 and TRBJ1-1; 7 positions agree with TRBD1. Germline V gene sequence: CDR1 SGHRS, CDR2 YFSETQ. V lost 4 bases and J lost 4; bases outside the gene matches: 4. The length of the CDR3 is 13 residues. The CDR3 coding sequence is TGCGCCAGCAGCGCTGGGACAGCCACTGAAGCTTTCTTT. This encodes CASSAGTATEAFF.

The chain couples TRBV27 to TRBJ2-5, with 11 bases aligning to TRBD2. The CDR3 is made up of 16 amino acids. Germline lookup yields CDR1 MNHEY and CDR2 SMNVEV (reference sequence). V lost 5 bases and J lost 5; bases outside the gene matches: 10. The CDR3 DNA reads TGTGCCAGCAGTCACGGACTAGCGGGTAGGATGGAGACCCAGTACTTC. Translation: CASSHGLAGRMETQYF.

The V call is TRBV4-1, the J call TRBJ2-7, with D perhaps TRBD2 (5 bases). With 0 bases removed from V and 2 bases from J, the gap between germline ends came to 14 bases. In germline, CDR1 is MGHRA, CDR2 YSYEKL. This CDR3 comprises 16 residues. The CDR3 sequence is CASSQDRHGNAYEQYF. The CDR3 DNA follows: TGCGCCAGCAGCCAAGATCGGCACGGGAACGCCTACGAGCAGTACTTC.

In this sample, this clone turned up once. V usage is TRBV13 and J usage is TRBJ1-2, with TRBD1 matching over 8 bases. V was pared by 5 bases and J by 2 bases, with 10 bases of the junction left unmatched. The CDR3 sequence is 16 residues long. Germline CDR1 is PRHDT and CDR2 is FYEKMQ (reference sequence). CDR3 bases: TGTGCCAGCAGCCTCAGGACAGGGTTAGCCAACTATGGCTACACCTTC. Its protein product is CASSLRTGLANYGYTF.

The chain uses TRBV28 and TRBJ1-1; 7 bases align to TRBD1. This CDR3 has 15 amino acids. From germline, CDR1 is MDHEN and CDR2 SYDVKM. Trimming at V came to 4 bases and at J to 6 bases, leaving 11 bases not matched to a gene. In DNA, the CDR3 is TGTGCCAGCAGTTGGAATGAAGGGGGCGCGGCTGAAGCTTTCTTT. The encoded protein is CASSWNEGGAAEAFF.

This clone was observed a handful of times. CDR3 residues: CASSIASGRVNYNEQFF. The CDR3 DNA follows: TGTGCCAGTAGTATCGCTAGCGGGAGAGTTAACTACAATGAGCAGTTCTTC. The chain has TRBV19 and TRBJ2-1; 10 bases agree with TRBD2. CDR3 length: 17 residues. The germline V gene has CDR1 LNHDA and CDR2 SQIVND (reference sequence). J lost 3 bases, V lost 3 bases, and 8 bases had no gene match.

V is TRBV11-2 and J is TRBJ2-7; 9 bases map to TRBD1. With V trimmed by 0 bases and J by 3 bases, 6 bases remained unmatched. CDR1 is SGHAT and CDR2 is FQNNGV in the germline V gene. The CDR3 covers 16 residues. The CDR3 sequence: CASSLDGTGTHYEQYV. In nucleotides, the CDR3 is TGTGCCAGCAGCTTAGATGGGACAGGGACACACTACGAGCAGTACGTC.

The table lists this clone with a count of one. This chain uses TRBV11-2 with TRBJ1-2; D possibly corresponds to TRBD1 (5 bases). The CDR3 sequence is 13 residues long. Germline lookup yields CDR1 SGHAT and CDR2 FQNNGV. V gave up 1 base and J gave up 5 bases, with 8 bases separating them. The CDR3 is CASSLVGGYGYTF. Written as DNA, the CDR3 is TGTGCCAGCAGCTTAGTTGGGGGGTATGGCTACACCTTC.

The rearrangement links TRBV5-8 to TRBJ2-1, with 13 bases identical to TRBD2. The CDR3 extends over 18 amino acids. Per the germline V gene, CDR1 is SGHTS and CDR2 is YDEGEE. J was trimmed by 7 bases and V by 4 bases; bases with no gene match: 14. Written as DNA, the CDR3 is TGTGCCAGCAGCCTGGTTGGAGGGACTAGCGGGGCCGGTAATGAGCAGTTCTTC. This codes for CASSLVGGTSGAGNEQFF.